A selection of T cell receptor beta chains follows, all from one sample in a study of PD-L1 blockade in urothelial cancer. The table came from immunoSEQ multiplex PCR; TCRdb's copy has only in-frame clones and leaves some out. The sample lists about 52,000 clones, around three quarters occurring once. The starting material was PBMCs, obtained around atezolizumab (anti-PD-L1) treatment. These receptors were taken from a man aged 65-85 years with urothelial cancer. Each CDR3 is given with its conserved first and last residue. D genes are given only for firm matches. Rows give clone size only sometimes, using once, few, many, or a class for an expanded clone.

j_gene: TRBJ2-3; abundance: NA; d_gene: TRBD1; v_gene: TRBV11-2; CDR3aa: CASSPRTGGFTDTQYF; CDR3nt: TGTGCCAGCAGCCCACGGACAGGGGGTTTCACAGATACGCAGTATTTT
j_gene: TRBJ1-1; abundance: NA; d_gene: NA; v_gene: TRBV5-1; CDR3aa: CASSFSMNTEAFF; CDR3nt: TGCGCCAGCAGCTTTAGCATGAACACTGAAGCTTTCTTT
j_gene: TRBJ2-2; abundance: NA; d_gene: NA; v_gene: TRBV11-1; CDR3aa: CASSFPHTGELFF; CDR3nt: TGTGCCAGCAGCTTTCCTCACACCGGGGAGCTGTTTTTT
j_gene: TRBJ2-1; abundance: NA; d_gene: NA; v_gene: TRBV4-1; CDR3aa: CASSLSRGPHNEQFF; CDR3nt: TGCGCCAGCAGCCTATCGCGGGGGCCCCACAATGAGCAGTTCTTC
j_gene: TRBJ1-1; abundance: NA; d_gene: NA; v_gene: TRBV7-9; CDR3aa: CASSLARANGIPAFF; CDR3nt: TGTGCCAGCAGCTTAGCTCGAGCCAACGGGATTCCGGCTTTCTTT
j_gene: TRBJ1-1; abundance: NA; d_gene: NA; v_gene: TRBV5-1; CDR3aa: CASSLDQGNTEAFF; CDR3nt: TGCGCCAGCAGCTTGGACCAGGGGAACACTGAAGCTTTCTTT
j_gene: TRBJ2-5; abundance: NA; d_gene: NA; v_gene: TRBV9; CDR3aa: CASSSGETQYF; CDR3nt: TGTGCCAGCAGCTCAGGGGAGACCCAGTACTTC
j_gene: TRBJ1-4; abundance: NA; d_gene: NA; v_gene: TRBV7-2; CDR3aa: CASSLAVLRGKLFF; CDR3nt: TGTGCCAGCAGCTTAGCGGTTCTGCGGGGAAAACTGTTTTTT
j_gene: TRBJ1-6; abundance: NA; d_gene: NA; v_gene: TRBV2; CDR3aa: CASSFDRSSYNSPLHF; CDR3nt: TGTGCCAGCAGCTTTGACCGGAGCTCCTATAATTCACCCCTCCACTTT
j_gene: TRBJ2-1; abundance: NA; d_gene: TRBD2; v_gene: TRBV18; CDR3aa: CASSPSGGSYNEQFF; CDR3nt: TGTGCCAGCTCACCTAGCGGGGGCTCCTACAATGAGCAGTTCTTC
j_gene: TRBJ2-1; abundance: NA; d_gene: NA; v_gene: TRBV9; CDR3aa: CASSVWGADNEQFF; CDR3nt: TGTGCCAGCAGCGTGTGGGGAGCAGACAATGAGCAGTTCTTC
j_gene: TRBJ2-5; abundance: NA; d_gene: NA; v_gene: TRBV7-2; CDR3aa: CASSPGTSRETQYF; CDR3nt: TGTGCCAGCAGCCCTGGTACTTCTAGGGAGACCCAGTACTTC
j_gene: TRBJ2-1; abundance: few; d_gene: NA; v_gene: TRBV5-4; CDR3aa: CASSAKDRPSYNEQFF; CDR3nt: TGTGCCAGCAGCGCTAAAGACAGGCCCTCCTACAATGAGCAGTTCTTC
j_gene: TRBJ1-6; abundance: NA; d_gene: NA; v_gene: TRBV5-4; CDR3aa: CASSLDRFNNSPLHF; CDR3nt: TGTGCCAGCAGCTTAGACAGGTTTAATAATTCACCCCTCCACTTT
j_gene: TRBJ2-5; abundance: NA; d_gene: TRBD2; v_gene: TRBV7-2; CDR3aa: CASSLLLAGGRETQYF; CDR3nt: TGTGCCAGCAGCTTACTGCTAGCGGGGGGTCGAGAGACCCAGTACTTC
j_gene: TRBJ2-2; abundance: NA; d_gene: NA; v_gene: TRBV25-1; CDR3aa: CASSEGRGNTGELFF; CDR3nt: TGTGCCAGCAGTGAGGGCAGGGGGAACACCGGGGAGCTGTTTTTT
j_gene: TRBJ1-2; abundance: NA; d_gene: TRBD1; v_gene: TRBV5-4; CDR3aa: CASSQTGSWGYTF; CDR3nt: TGTGCCAGCAGCCAGACAGGGTCGTGGGGCTACACCTTC
j_gene: TRBJ1-5; abundance: NA; d_gene: NA; v_gene: TRBV10-2; CDR3aa: CASSESGLNQPQHF; CDR3nt: TGCGCCAGCAGTGAGTCGGGCCTGAATCAGCCCCAGCATTTT
j_gene: TRBJ2-7; abundance: NA; d_gene: TRBD2; v_gene: TRBV28; CDR3aa: CASSLRGGIYEQYF; CDR3nt: TGTGCCAGCAGCCTTCGGGGGGGGATCTACGAGCAGTACTTC
j_gene: TRBJ2-1; abundance: NA; d_gene: TRBD2; v_gene: TRBV6-5; CDR3aa: CASSYSLAGGVEQFF; CDR3nt: TGTGCCAGCAGTTACAGCCTAGCGGGGGGTGTTGAGCAGTTCTTC
j_gene: TRBJ2-4; abundance: NA; d_gene: TRBD2; v_gene: TRBV28; CDR3aa: CASSLRVGREGTKNIQYF; CDR3nt: TGTGCCAGCAGTTTACGGGTCGGGCGGGAGGGGACCAAAAACATTCAGTACTTC
j_gene: TRBJ1-1; abundance: NA; d_gene: NA; v_gene: TRBV5-1; CDR3aa: CASRDSMNTEAFF; CDR3nt: TGCGCCAGCAGGGACTCGATGAACACTGAAGCTTTCTTT
j_gene: TRBJ2-2; abundance: NA; d_gene: TRBD1; v_gene: TRBV7-6; CDR3aa: CASSQTGGRSGELFF; CDR3nt: TGTGCCAGCAGCCAGACAGGGGGTCGGTCCGGGGAGCTGTTTTTT
j_gene: TRBJ2-1; abundance: NA; d_gene: TRBD2; v_gene: TRBV7-2; CDR3aa: CASSLGLAGPYYNEQFF; CDR3nt: TGTGCCAGCAGCTTGGGACTAGCGGGGCCCTATTACAATGAGCAGTTCTTC
j_gene: TRBJ2-1; abundance: NA; d_gene: TRBD2; v_gene: TRBV18; CDR3aa: CASSPGTSGKNEQFF; CDR3nt: TGTGCCAGCTCACCAGGGACTAGCGGGAAGAATGAGCAGTTCTTC
j_gene: TRBJ2-5; abundance: NA; d_gene: NA; v_gene: TRBV5-4; CDR3aa: CASSLARGKETQYF; CDR3nt: TGTGCCAGCAGCTTGGCCCGGGGGAAAGAGACCCAGTACTTC
j_gene: TRBJ1-5; abundance: few; d_gene: NA; v_gene: TRBV7-3; CDR3aa: CASSLTGGVNQPQHF; CDR3nt: TGTGCCAGCAGCTTAACAGGAGGGGTCAATCAGCCCCAGCATTTT
j_gene: TRBJ2-7; abundance: few; d_gene: NA; v_gene: TRBV28; CDR3aa: CASLLDSYEQYF; CDR3nt: TGTGCCAGTCTATTAGACTCCTACGAGCAGTACTTC
j_gene: TRBJ1-1; abundance: NA; d_gene: NA; v_gene: TRBV28; CDR3aa: CASSLSHEGTEAFF; CDR3nt: TGTGCCAGCAGTTTGAGCCACGAGGGTACTGAAGCTTTCTTT
j_gene: TRBJ2-7; abundance: NA; d_gene: TRBD1; v_gene: TRBV7-9; CDR3aa: CASSLEGQAREQYF; CDR3nt: TGTGCCAGCAGCTTAGAAGGACAGGCTAGGGAGCAGTACTTC
j_gene: TRBJ2-5; abundance: NA; d_gene: TRBD2; v_gene: TRBV9; CDR3aa: CASSQGGLAGGPRETQYF; CDR3nt: TGTGCCAGCAGCCAAGGGGGACTAGCGGGGGGGCCGCGGGAGACCCAGTACTTC
j_gene: TRBJ1-3; abundance: NA; d_gene: NA; v_gene: TRBV30; CDR3aa: CAWSSRQASGNTIYF; CDR3nt: TGTGCCTGGAGTTCCCGACAGGCCTCTGGAAACACCATATATTTT
j_gene: TRBJ1-1; abundance: NA; d_gene: NA; v_gene: TRBV18; CDR3aa: CASSPSQWRNTEAFF; CDR3nt: TGTGCCAGCTCACCAAGTCAGTGGAGAAACACTGAAGCTTTCTTT